The 22 T cell receptor beta chains in this list originate from one sample, sequenced in a study of T cells in Graves' hyperthyroidism and ophthalmopathy. Amplification of TCR beta CDR3 regions used RNA as the template. The TCR CDR3 was amplified in a first-round RT-PCR using the HTBI primer set. TCRdb fed the multiplex PCR reads into MiXCR, producing one record per CDR3 protein. The sample lists about 600,000 distinct CDR3 sequences, about 14% occurring once. The sample consisted of blood. All receptors come from a woman aged 50 to 60 with Graves' ophthalmopathy.

CDR3 in DNA: TGTGCCAGTAGTATCACAGGGGGCTCCGAGCAGTACTTC. It specifies CASSITGGSEQYF. The chain has TRBV19 and TRBJ2-7, with 9 bases aligning to TRBD1. The V segment lost 3 bases and the J segment 6 bases; nucleotides outside the gene matches: 3. The CDR3 totals 13 residues. CDR1 and CDR2 from the germline V gene are LNHDA and SQIVND (reference sequence).

The chain is built from TRBV6-2 or TRBV6-3 and TRBJ2-5; 9 bases are a match to TRBD2. The junction had 13 bases not matched to a gene; V was cut back by 5 bases and J by 9 bases. Germline V gives CDR1 MNHEY, CDR2 SVGEGT. The CDR3 has 15 amino acids. CDR3 coding DNA: TGTGCCAGCAGTGAAACTAGCGGGCCAGCTATGGCCCAGTACTTC. It is translated as CASSETSGPAMAQYF.

This clonotype was observed many times. The chain uses TRBV6-2 or TRBV6-3 and TRBJ2-7; D not resolved. V shed 6 bases and J shed 4 bases, with 25 bases lying between them. The CDR3 length is 17 residues. The germline gives CDR1 MNHEY, CDR2 SVGEGT. CDR3: CASRSPVGADPYYEQYF. The CDR3 DNA reads TGTGCCAGCAGATCCCCCGTGGGCGCGGACCCTTATTACGAGCAGTACTTC.

This clonotype was detected only once. The rearrangement uses TRBV29-1 and TRBJ1-2, with TRBD1 matching 9 bases. The CDR3 extends over 14 amino acids. Germline CDR1 and CDR2: SQVTM and ANQGSEA. The J segment lost 2 bases and the V segment lost 4 bases, leaving 5 bases of the junction unmatched. The CDR3 DNA reads as TGCAGCGTTGGACCGGGACAGGGAAACTATGGCTACACCTTC. Residues: CSVGPGQGNYGYTF.

The table lists this clonotype with many counts. The rearrangement links TRBV3-1 to TRBJ1-1, with TRBD1 matching 8 bases. The CDR3 spans 13 residues. Germline trimming cut 10 bases from V and 0 bases from J; bases unmatched to any gene: 4. The germline V gene has CDR1 LGHDT and CDR2 YNNKEL (reference sequence). The CDR3 region is CATRDRLNTEAFF. CDR3 nucleotide sequence: TGTGCCACCCGGGACAGGTTGAACACTGAAGCTTTCTTT.

In this sample, this clonotype turned up a few times. The V gene is TRBV9, the J gene TRBJ2-1; TRBD1 matches 7 bases. With V trimmed by 4 bases and J by 12 bases, 10 bases remained unmatched. The CDR3 is 13 amino acids. Per the germline V gene, CDR1 is SGDLS and CDR2 is YYNGEE. This CDR3 is CASSSRGQNGQFF. CDR3 coding DNA: TGTGCCAGCAGCTCCCGGGGACAGAACGGGCAGTTCTTC. Looking up the rest from reference TRBV9 and TRBJ2-1 gives the full variable domain: DSGVTQTPKHLITATGQRVTLRCSPRSGDLSVYWYQQSLDQGLQFLIQYYNGEERAKGNILERFSAQQFPDLHSELNLSSLELGDSALYFCASSSRGQNGQFFGPGTRLTVL.

A word on this clonotype: Germline is not matched at one junction end, which may reflect a read error. The chain employs TRBV28 and TRBJ1-1; 7 nucleotides match TRBD1. This CDR3 comprises 13 residues. The germline V gene has CDR1 MDHEN and CDR2 SYDVKM. In DNA, the CDR3 is TGTACCAGCAGCAGACAGGGAAACACTGAAGCTTTCTTT. This sequence encodes CTSSRQGNTEAFF.

This clonotype was recorded at least ten times. The V call is TRBV7-9, the J call TRBJ2-1; no firm D call. Trimming cost V 4 bases and J 10 bases, with 14 bases left between them. This CDR3 has 13 residues. Germline CDR1 and CDR2: SEHNR and FQNEAQ (reference sequence). Written as DNA, the CDR3 is TGTGCCAGCAGCTCTCCTGCTGCAGGCGAGCAGTTCTTC. Translating it yields CASSSPAAGEQFF.

In this sample, this clonotype turned up many times. The chain links TRBV5-4 to TRBJ1-5; D is ambiguous. There are 12 residues in the CDR3. The V gene lost 0 bases and the J gene lost 11 bases, with 9 bases spanning the gap. The V gene's germline CDR1 is SGHNT and CDR2 YYREEE (reference sequence). CDR3 amino acids: CASSLGGVAQHF. CDR3 nucleotides: TGTGCCAGCAGCTTGGGTGGGGTTGCCCAGCATTTT.

This clonotype was counted ten times or more. This chain connects TRBV11-1 to TRBJ2-1, with D perhaps matching TRBD1 (5 bases). Germline CDR1 is SGHAT and CDR2 is FQDESV (reference sequence). The CDR3 extends over 14 amino acids. The V end was cut by 5 bases, the J end by 9 bases, with 17 bases between. The CDR3 protein is CASSPRGQILEQFF. Written as DNA, the CDR3 is TGTGCCAGCAGCCCAAGGGGTCAGATTCTTGAGCAGTTCTTC.

There are many counts of this clonotype. The V gene is TRBV7-2, the J gene TRBJ2-7; D remains ambiguous. The V gene lost 2 bases and the J gene lost 8 bases, with 16 bases spanning the gap. The germline CDR1 and CDR2 sequences are SGHTA and FQGNSA. This CDR3 is 14 amino acids long. The CDR3 sequence is CASSLSFGDTKQYF. CDR3 bases: TGTGCCAGCAGCTTAAGTTTTGGGGATACGAAGCAGTACTTC.

This clonotype was seen ten or more times. The chain employs TRBV7-2 and TRBJ1-2; unclear D gene. The germline gives CDR1 SGHTA, CDR2 FQGNSA. The CDR3 covers 13 residues. V shed 5 bases and J shed 4 bases, with 11 bases lying between them. The chain's CDR3 is CASSNPGSYGYTF. CDR3 DNA: TGTGCCAGCAGCAACCCGGGATCCTATGGCTACACCTTC.

V usage is TRBV27 and J usage is TRBJ1-4; no clear D gene. Germline V gene data show CDR1 as MNHEY and CDR2 as SMNVEV (reference sequence). V was pared by 7 bases and J by 0 bases, with 18 bases between. This CDR3 comprises 17 residues. CDR3 in DNA: TGTGCCAGCAAAAAGGGTTTGGGATTTGCAACTAATGAAAAACTGTTTTTT. Translated: CASKKGLGFATNEKLFF.

This chain links TRBV7-2 with TRBJ2-7; 9 bases align to TRBD2. V shed 2 bases and J 2 bases; nucleotides not matched to a gene: 4. Per the germline V gene, CDR1 is SGHTA and CDR2 is FQGNSA. The CDR3 contains 15 residues. Here the CDR3 reads CASSLIAGDAYEQYF. As DNA, the CDR3 is TGTGCCAGCAGCTTAATAGCGGGAGATGCCTACGAGCAGTACTTC.

This clonotype was counted only a few times. V gene TRBV30 combines with J gene TRBJ1-1; TRBD1 aligns across 9 bases. The germline V gene has CDR1 GTSNPN and CDR2 SVGIG (reference sequence). This CDR3 is 15 amino acids long. J was trimmed by 5 bases and V by 2 bases; bases with no gene match: 9. CDR3: CAWSPLGTGSTEAFF. CDR3 in DNA: TGTGCCTGGAGTCCTCTAGGGACAGGGAGTACTGAAGCTTTCTTT.

This clonotype was recorded at least ten times. J is TRBJ2-1 and V is TRBV27; TRBD2 matches at 12 bases. V was clipped by 4 bases and J by 7 bases; unmatched bases: 8. This CDR3 has 16 residues. Germline loops: CDR1 MNHEY, CDR2 SMNVEV (reference sequence). The CDR3, as DNA: TGTGCCAGCAGTTGGACTAGCGGGGACGTGGGAAATGAGCAGTTCTTC. Its protein product is CASSWTSGDVGNEQFF.

The sample holds many counts of this clonotype. The chain is built from TRBV28 and TRBJ1-1, with 10 bases identical to TRBD1. The CDR3 consists of 16 residues. Per germline, CDR1 MDHEN and CDR2 SYDVKM. Losses at the gene ends were 7 bases for V and 1 base for J; bases not matched to a gene: 9. The CDR3 region has the DNA TGTGCCAGCACCCCTGGGACAGGGGAGTGGAACACTGAAGCTTTCTTT. It is translated as CASTPGTGEWNTEAFF.

The V call is TRBV19, the J call TRBJ2-3; 7 bases are a match to TRBD1. The CDR3 sequence is 16 residues long. V lost 5 bases and J lost 3; bases outside the gene matches: 11. Looked up from germline, CDR1 is LNHDA and CDR2 is SQIVND (reference sequence). The CDR3 sequence: CASSSGRDSLTDTQYF. CDR3 DNA sequence: TGTGCCAGTAGTTCGGGCCGGGACAGTCTAACAGATACGCAGTATTTT.

The V call is TRBV6-2 or TRBV6-3, the J call TRBJ1-1; D unresolved. Germline V gives CDR1 MNHEY, CDR2 SVGEGT. The V and J ends lost 5 bases and 3 bases respectively, with 19 bases between them. The CDR3 runs 16 residues. The DNA for the CDR3 is TGTGCCAGCAGTGAAGCGGAGTTGGGCAGTTACACTGAAGCTTTCTTT. Encoded protein: CASSEAELGSYTEAFF.

The chain has TRBV19 and TRBJ2-5; D may be TRBD2 (5 bases). Trimming stripped 1 base from V and 2 bases from J, with 8 bases between. In germline, CDR1 is LNHDA, CDR2 SQIVND (reference sequence). This CDR3 contains 14 residues. DNA of the CDR3: TGTGCCAGTAGTATAGCGGGGATACAAGAGACCCAGTACTTC. This encodes CASSIAGIQETQYF.

The chain combines TRBV20-1 with TRBJ1-1; D gene uncertain. The CDR3 has 12 amino acids. V was pared by 0 bases and J by 7 bases, with 9 bases between. CDR1 is DFQATT and CDR2 is SNEGSKA in the germline V gene (reference sequence). CDR3 nucleotide sequence: TGCAGTGCTAGAGAAGGGCCCCTTGAAGCTTTCTTT. It is translated as CSAREGPLEAFF.

The rearrangement joins TRBV20-1 to TRBJ2-1; 8 bases agree with TRBD2. Unmatched junction bases numbered 9, after V lost 3 bases and J lost 8 bases. The CDR3 spans 14 residues. The germline V gene encodes CDR1 DFQATT and CDR2 SNEGSKA (reference sequence). Written as DNA, the CDR3 is TGCAGTGCTAGCGGGAGGGCCAGAGGGGATGAGCAGTTCTTC. Protein sequence: CSASGRARGDEQFF.